The sequence of this T cell receptor beta chain was determined in a study of CD4 T cells in relation to SARS-CoV-2 and coronaviruses. Study summary: Controls used an HIV-1 Nef peptide pool or no peptide.

The CDR3 consists of 16 residues. The germline gives CDR1 SGHTA, CDR2 FQGNSA. Losses at the gene ends were 0 bases for V and 8 bases for J; bases not matched to a gene: 5. Of note for this clone: What it binds is unknown.

CD4+ T cells from unexposed donors were obtained before the COVID-19 pandemic (2011-2018). CD4+ T cells were isolated from the cells after roughly 11 days of culture. Produced via immunoSEQ multiplex PCR; TCRdb's table is partial and in-frame only. Of around 29,000 clones listed, roughly 72% are singletons. This TCR came from a human donor in good health. This chain joins TRBV7-2 and TRBJ1-6; 9 positions agree with TRBD1. The sequenced sample was CD4+ T cells from PBMCs, cultured in vitro. CDR3 residues: CASSLAPGQGYSPLHF. The CDR3 nucleotides are TGTGCCAGCAGCTTAGCTCCGGGACAGGGTTATTCACCCCTCCACTTT. Supplemented by reference TRBV7-2 and TRBJ1-6, the full variable domain reads GAGVSQSPSNKVTEKGKDVELRCDPISGHTALYWYRQSLGQGLEFLIYFQGNSAPDKSGLPSDRFSAERTGGSVSTLTIQRTQQEDSAVYLCASSLAPGQGYSPLHFGNGTRLTVT.